The 19 T cell receptor beta chains below all came from one sample that was sequenced in a study of T cell responses to AZD1222 COVID-19 vaccine. The assay was immunoSEQ multiplex PCR, and TCRdb's table has in-frame clones only and misses some. Among roughly 130,000 clones, 80% to 95% were seen once, and the ten largest hold approximately 4%. The sequences come from peripheral blood, collected 28 days after the second AZD1222 dose. The receptors stem from an adult who received the AZD1222 COVID-19 vaccine.

This clone was recorded once. The chain couples TRBV6-6 to TRBJ2-7; tentative D call: TRBD2 (5 bases). The CDR3 sequence is 15 residues long. V lost 2 bases, J lost 3 bases, and 14 bases lay in between. CDR1 and CDR2 (germline): MNHNY, SVGAGI (reference sequence). The CDR3 DNA reads as TGTGCCAGCAGTTACGACTCAGAGGGCTACTACGAGCAGTACTTC. It is translated as CASSYDSEGYYEQYF.

This chain links TRBV4-1 with TRBJ1-2, with a weak D call TRBD1 (6 bases). This CDR3 spans 17 amino acids. Germline CDR1 is MGHRA and CDR2 is YSYEKL. Trimming pared 1 base from V and 4 bases from J, leaving 19 bases between. CDR3 loop: CASSQGWGDRHPYGYTF. The DNA for the CDR3 is TGCGCCAGCAGCCAAGGGTGGGGCGACAGGCACCCCTATGGCTACACCTTC.

The CDR3 sequence: CASSRGQEGNQPQHF. The CDR3 DNA follows: TGTGCCAGCAGTAGGGGACAGGAGGGCAATCAGCCCCAGCATTTT. This chain joins TRBV6-2 or TRBV6-3 and TRBJ1-5, with 8 bases fitting TRBD1. From germline, CDR1 is MNHEY and CDR2 SVGEGT. The CDR3 has 15 residues. Losses at the gene ends were 5 bases for V and 2 bases for J; bases not matched to a gene: 5.

The chain recombines TRBV3-1 (or the pseudogene TRBV3-2) with TRBJ1-3; D gene uncertain. Germline values: CDR1 LGHDT, CDR2 YNNKEL (reference sequence). Trimming cost V 1 base and J 3 bases, with 16 bases left between them. This CDR3 has 17 residues. In DNA form, the CDR3 reads TGTGCCAGCAGCCAAGCCCCGAGTGGGTTGTTTGGAAACACCATATATTTT. Translating gives CASSQAPSGLFGNTIYF.

The table lists this clone with a count of one. The V and J genes are TRBV19 and TRBJ2-7, with D possibly being TRBD1 (6 bases). CDR1 and CDR2 (germline): LNHDA, SQIVND (reference sequence). V dropped 4 bases and J dropped 5 bases, with 15 bases sitting between them. The CDR3 loop spans 14 amino acids. The CDR3: CASSSRDNDDEQYF. The CDR3 DNA is TGTGCCAGTAGTAGCCGGGACAACGACGACGAGCAGTACTTC.

This clone was observed a single time. The rearrangement uses TRBV12-3 or TRBV12-4 and TRBJ1-2, with D perhaps TRBD1 (5 bases). The length of the CDR3 is 12 residues. V dropped 5 bases and J dropped 7 bases, with 11 bases sitting between them. DNA for the CDR3: TGTGCCAGCAGTATCAGGGTTGGTGGCTACACCTTC. It translates to CASSIRVGGYTF.

This chain links TRBV27 with TRBJ1-1; 8 positions agree with TRBD1. The CDR3 spans 13 residues. Germline-derived CDR1 and CDR2 are MNHEY and SMNVEV (reference sequence). Losses at the gene ends were 4 bases for V and 5 bases for J; bases not matched to a gene: 3. CDR3: CASSWTGRTEAFF. In DNA, the CDR3 is TGTGCCAGCAGTTGGACAGGGAGGACTGAAGCTTTCTTT.

The DNA for the CDR3 is TGTGCTAGTGGTTTTAAGGCCAGTGGATTGAAGCCCCAGCATTTT. The encoded protein is CASGFKASGLKPQHF. V usage is TRBV12-5 and J usage is TRBJ1-5; D is undetermined. V was pared by 3 bases and J by 8 bases, with 17 bases between. Germline V gene data show CDR1 as LGHNT and CDR2 as FRNRAP. The CDR3 has 15 amino acids.

The chain recombines TRBV7-8 with TRBJ1-2; 11 bases line up with TRBD1. Losses at the gene ends were 5 bases for V and 9 bases for J; bases not matched to a gene: 5. Germline-derived CDR1 and CDR2 are SGHVS and FQNEAQ. This CDR3 is 13 amino acids long. The CDR3 DNA follows: TGTGCCAGCAGCCAAGGACAGGGGGCCCGCTACACCTTC. This translates into CASSQGQGARYTF.

CDR3 sequence: CASSLRRQGKDSPLHF. CDR3 bases: TGTGCCAGCAGCTTACGCCGGCAGGGGAAGGATTCACCCCTCCACTTT. This chain links TRBV11-2 with TRBJ1-6, with D possibly matching TRBD1 (6 bases). The CDR3 has 16 residues. Looked up from germline, CDR1 is SGHAT and CDR2 is FQNNGV. Trimming took off 2 bases at V and 8 bases at J, with 16 bases between the two ends.

The chain employs TRBV6-5 and TRBJ2-1, with 7 bases that match TRBD1. The CDR3 has 15 amino acids. V lost 4 bases, J lost 2 bases, and 5 bases stayed unmatched. Germline V gives CDR1 MNHEY, CDR2 SVGAGI. The CDR3: CASSSNRGPYNEQFF. The CDR3, as DNA: TGTGCCAGCAGTTCAAACAGGGGACCCTACAATGAGCAGTTCTTC.

The chain combines TRBV6-5 with TRBJ2-3, with 12 positions matching TRBD2. CDR1 is MNHEY and CDR2 is SVGAGI in the germline V gene. This CDR3 has 15 amino acids. Trimming removed 7 bases from V and 3 bases from J; junction bases left unmatched: 5. This chain's CDR3 is CASNRLAGVTDTQYF. In DNA, the CDR3 is TGTGCCAGCAATCGACTAGCGGGAGTTACAGATACGCAGTATTTT.

DNA of the CDR3: TGTGCCAGCAGCCAAGATCTTACAGGGGGCGAAGAGGAAAAACTGTTTTTT. Encoded protein: CASSQDLTGGEEEKLFF. V usage is TRBV3-1 (or the pseudogene TRBV3-2) and J usage is TRBJ1-4; 9 nucleotides agree with TRBD1. Germline V gives CDR1 LGHDT, CDR2 YNNKEL (reference sequence). The CDR3 loop spans 17 amino acids. V was pared by 0 bases and J by 8 bases, with 10 bases of the junction left unmatched.

The rearrangement links TRBV7-9 to TRBJ2-7, with 10 positions matching TRBD2. From germline, CDR1 is SEHNR and CDR2 FQNEAQ (reference sequence). CDR3 length equals 20 residues. J was trimmed by 2 bases and V by 5 bases; bases with no gene match: 21. The CDR3 protein is CASSTRGEREGLWLAYEQYF. The CDR3 DNA reads as TGTGCCAGCAGCACCCGGGGGGAGCGGGAGGGCCTCTGGCTCGCCTACGAGCAGTACTTC.

This chain uses TRBV11-2 with TRBJ2-4; D is unresolved. V was trimmed by 5 bases and J by 10 bases, leaving 6 bases between them. Germline V gene sequence: CDR1 SGHAT, CDR2 FQNNGV. The CDR3 is 10 residues long. As DNA, the CDR3 is TGTGCCAGCAGCGGTGGGATTCAGTACTTC. Protein: CASSGGIQYF.

This sequence joins TRBV4-3 and TRBJ2-3, with D possibly TRBD1 on 5 matching bases. This CDR3 comprises 17 residues. The V gene's germline CDR1 is LGHNA and CDR2 YSLEER. Trimming took 2 bases from V and 0 from J, leaving 15 bases between them. CDR3: CASSQRSGRPSTDTQYF. In nucleotides, the CDR3 is TGCGCCAGCAGCCAACGCTCAGGGCGACCTAGCACAGATACGCAGTATTTT.

The chain carries TRBV7-8 and TRBJ2-5; the match to TRBD1 covers 9 bases. Germline V gives CDR1 SGHVS, CDR2 FQNEAQ. V dropped 5 bases and J dropped 3; count of bases not matched to a gene: 7. This CDR3 has 15 amino acids. The CDR3 here is CASSPPGQGKETQYF. CDR3 nucleotide sequence: TGTGCCAGCAGCCCGCCGGGACAGGGAAAAGAGACCCAGTACTTC.

This clone was picked up a small number of times. The rearrangement joins TRBV28 to TRBJ1-5; D is possibly TRBD1 (5 bases). Germline CDR1 and CDR2: MDHEN and SYDVKM. The CDR3 runs to 15 residues. V dropped 1 base and J dropped 5 bases, with 12 bases sitting between them. The CDR3 DNA sequence: TGTGCCAGCAGTTTATCGGGGGAGGGCCATCAGCCCCAGCATTTT. It codes for CASSLSGEGHQPQHF. Combining the CDR3 with reference TRBV28 and TRBJ1-5 gives the whole variable domain DVKVTQSSRYLVKRTGEKVFLECVQDMDHENMFWYRQDPGLGLRLIYFSYDVKMKEKGDIPEGYSVSREKKERFSLILESASTNQTSMYLCASSLSGEGHQPQHFGDGTRLSIL.

V and J are TRBV6-2 or TRBV6-3 and TRBJ2-1; TRBD2 aligns across 15 bases. CDR3 length equals 15 residues. Germline V CDR1 and CDR2: MNHEY, SVGEGT. V shed 4 bases and J 5 bases; nucleotides not matched to a gene: 0. CDR3 amino acids: CASSWTSGRDNEQFF. DNA of the CDR3: TGTGCCAGCAGTTGGACTAGCGGGAGGGACAATGAGCAGTTCTTC.